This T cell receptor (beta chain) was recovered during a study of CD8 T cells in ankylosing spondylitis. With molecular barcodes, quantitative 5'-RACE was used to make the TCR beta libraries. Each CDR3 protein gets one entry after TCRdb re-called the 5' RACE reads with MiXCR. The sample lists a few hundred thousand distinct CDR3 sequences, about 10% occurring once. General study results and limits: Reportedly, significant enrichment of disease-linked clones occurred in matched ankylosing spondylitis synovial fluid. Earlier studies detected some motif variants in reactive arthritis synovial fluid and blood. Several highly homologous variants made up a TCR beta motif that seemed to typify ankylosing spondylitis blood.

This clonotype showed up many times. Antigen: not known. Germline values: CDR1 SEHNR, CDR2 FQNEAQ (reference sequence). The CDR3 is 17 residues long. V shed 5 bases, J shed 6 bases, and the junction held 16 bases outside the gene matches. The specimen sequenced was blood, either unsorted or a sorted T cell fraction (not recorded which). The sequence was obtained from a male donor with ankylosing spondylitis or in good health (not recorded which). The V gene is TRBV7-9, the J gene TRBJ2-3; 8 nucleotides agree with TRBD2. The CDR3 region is CASSPVGFRGGLDTQYF. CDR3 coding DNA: TGTGCCAGCAGCCCCGTCGGTTTCCGGGGGGGCTTGGATACGCAGTATTTT.